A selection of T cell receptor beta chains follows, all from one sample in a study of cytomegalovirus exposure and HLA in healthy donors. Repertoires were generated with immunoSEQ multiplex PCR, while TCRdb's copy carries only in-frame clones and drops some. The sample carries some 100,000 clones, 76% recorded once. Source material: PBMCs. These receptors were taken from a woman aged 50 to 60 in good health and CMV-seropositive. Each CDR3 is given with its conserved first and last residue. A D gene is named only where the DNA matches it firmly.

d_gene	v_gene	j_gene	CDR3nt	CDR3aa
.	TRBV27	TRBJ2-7	TGTGCCAGCAGTTTATCGGGGGGTCACGGTTCCTACGAGCAGTACTTC	CASSLSGGHGSYEQYF
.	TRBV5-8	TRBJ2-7	TGTGCCAGCAGCTTTACTTACGGGGAGCAGTACTTC	CASSFTYGEQYF
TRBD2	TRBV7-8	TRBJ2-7	TGTGCCAGCAGCTTAGCCCCGGGGGTAGCGGGATCGGGTGAGCAGTACTTC	CASSLAPGVAGSGEQYF
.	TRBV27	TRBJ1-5	TGTGCCAGCAGTTTAAGAGGACAGCTCAATCAGCCCCAGCATTTT	CASSLRGQLNQPQHF
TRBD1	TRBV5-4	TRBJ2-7	TGTGCCAGCAGCTTATCGGACAGGGGGAACGAGCAGTACTTC	CASSLSDRGNEQYF
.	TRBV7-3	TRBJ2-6	TGTGCCAGCAGCCTCCCGACAGGACCTGGGGCCAACGTCCTGACTTTC	CASSLPTGPGANVLTF
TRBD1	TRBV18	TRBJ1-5	TGTGCCAGCGCTGGGGGAGGAGGACAGGGGAACCAGCCCCAGCATTTT	CASAGGGGQGNQPQHF
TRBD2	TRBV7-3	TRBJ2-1	TGTGCCAGCAGCTTAGACCCGGGACGGGGGGGCGGTAAGCAGTTCTTC	CASSLDPGRGGGKQFF
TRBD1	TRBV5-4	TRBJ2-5	TGTGCCAGCAGCTCCCCGACAGGGTCAAGGGAGACCCAGTACTTC	CASSSPTGSRETQYF
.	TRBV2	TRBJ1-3	TGTGCCAGCAGTGAAGCGCTTACAGGAGTCTCTGGAAACACCATATATTTT	CASSEALTGVSGNTIYF
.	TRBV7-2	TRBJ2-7	TGTGCCAGCAGCCCCGCCTACGAGCAGTACTTC	CASSPAYEQYF
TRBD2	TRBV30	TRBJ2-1	TGTGCCTGGAGTTCTTACTCGGGGGGGGGCTTCTACAATGAGCAGTTCTTC	CAWSSYSGGGFYNEQFF
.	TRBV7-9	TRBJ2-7	TGTTCCAGCAGCATCGAGCCCTACGAGCAGTACTTC	CSSSIEPYEQYF
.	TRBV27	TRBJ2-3	TGTGCCAGCAGTTTCGACGGGAGAGACACAGATACGCAGTATTTT	CASSFDGRDTDTQYF
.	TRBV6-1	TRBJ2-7	TGTGCCAGCAGTGAACGGCAGGCCCTCGAGCAGTACTTC	CASSERQALEQYF
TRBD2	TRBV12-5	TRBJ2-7	TGTGCTAGTGGTTTGGATATAGCGGGAGGCGCCGAGCAGTACTTC	CASGLDIAGGAEQYF